This T cell receptor beta chain came from a study of cytomegalovirus exposure and HLA in healthy donors. Findings of the study overall: Among TCR sequences, most were rare, though some public TCRs appeared in many donors. In the analysis, some V segments, TRBV6-2 and TRBV6-3 included, were excluded as indistinguishable.

PCR amplification relied on 60 Vbeta primers (plus 13 Jbeta primers). Using immunoSEQ multiplex PCR, the repertoire was profiled, and TCRdb retains in-frame clones only, with some absent. This table has about 210,000 clones, about three quarters appearing once. This clone came up a few times. Antigen unknown. This CDR3 spans 14 amino acids. CDR1 and CDR2 (germline): KGHSH, LQKENI. The V segment lost 6 bases and the J segment 1 base; nucleotides outside the gene matches: 4. The chain carries TRBV18 and TRBJ2-3, with TRBD1 identical over 7 bases. Sequenced input: PBMCs. The TCR originated in a boy aged 10-17 years in good health and CMV-seronegative. In DNA, the CDR3 is TGTGCCAGCTCTCCCGGGACAGGCACAGATACGCAGTATTTT. As protein: CASSPGTGTDTQYF.